This entry features one TCR beta chain sequence. The antigen remains unidentified. The sample is drawn from a study of regulatory and conventional T cells in RAG deficiency. Study conclusions and caveats: Treg unique TCR beta sequences were approximately 100-fold fewer in Omenn syndrome and CID/AS patients than controls. Omenn patients showed >90% Treg-Tconv overlap and shorter CDR3 lengths.

Produced via immunoSEQ multiplex PCR; TCRdb's table is partial and in-frame only. Found here are roughly 35,000 clones, about 80% of them singletons; the top ten hold about 3.4%. Genomic DNA came from blood conventional CD4+ T cells gated CD25-low CD127-high. The data were also submitted as part of a second study, on regulatory T cells. That work adds: Primers: 52 TRBV forward and 13 TRBJ reverse.

Source material: CD4+ effector T cells sorted from blood. This TCR was sampled from a human donor in good health.

The CDR3 region has the DNA TGCGCCAGCAGTATAGGGACACCTAATCAGCCCCAGCATTTT. It encodes CASSIGTPNQPQHF. The chain recombines TRBV5-1 with TRBJ1-5; tentatively, D is TRBD1 (6 bases). V lost 5 bases and J lost 4, with 13 bases in between. CDR1 SGHRS and CDR2 YFSETQ come from the germline V gene. This CDR3 is 14 amino acids long.